Listed here are 24 T cell receptor beta chains from one sample, sequenced in a study of response to subunit inactivated influenza vaccine. Via MiXCR, TCRdb re-called the RT-PCR reads, giving one row per CDR3 protein. In the table there are about 570,000 distinct CDR3 sequences, about an eighth of which are singletons. Here the sequenced sample was PBMCs from blood, taken on the day of vaccination. The receptors originated from a man aged 50 to 59 who received an inactivated influenza vaccine.

This clonotype was recorded a few times. This chain links TRBV12-3 or TRBV12-4 with TRBJ1-5; a possible D gene is TRBD1 (5 bases). The CDR3 covers 13 residues. Trimming pared 6 bases from V and 5 bases from J, leaving 11 bases between. CDR3 in amino acids: CASRLRGHQPQHF. In DNA form, the CDR3 reads TGTGCCAGCAGGCTGAGGGGCCATCAGCCCCAGCATTTT.

Only a few counts were recorded for this clonotype. The chain recombines TRBV7-3 with TRBJ2-2; possible D gene TRBD2, 5 bases. V was cut by 4 bases and J by 4 bases, with 16 bases left in between. CDR3 size: 16 residues. Germline V lookup: CDR1 SGHTA, CDR2 FQGTGA. Written as DNA, the CDR3 is TGTGCCAGCAGCTCCCGAACTAGTGGCGGCACCGGGGAGCTGTTTTTT. Protein product: CASSSRTSGGTGELFF.

The chain joins TRBV6-5 to TRBJ2-3; no reliable D call. The CDR3 covers 15 residues. Germline V gene data show CDR1 as MNHEY and CDR2 as SVGAGI. V gave up 2 bases and J gave up 4 bases, with 13 bases separating them. For the CDR3, the DNA is TGTGCCAGCAGTTACGGCAGCCTCGGCCCAGATACGCAGTATTTT. Amino acid sequence: CASSYGSLGPDTQYF.

This clonotype has just a few counts. This chain joins TRBV15 and TRBJ2-4; D unresolved. The CDR3 sequence is 17 residues long. V was trimmed by 3 bases and J by 4 bases, leaving 19 bases between them. Germline lookup yields CDR1 LNHNV and CDR2 YYDKDF (reference sequence). The CDR3 reads CATSRPITNFGKNIQYF. CDR3 in DNA: TGTGCCACCAGCAGGCCCATTACGAACTTTGGGAAAAACATTCAGTACTTC.

In its sample, this clonotype was seen a few times. The chain uses TRBV5-5 and TRBJ2-4; possible D gene TRBD1, 6 bases. Per germline, CDR1 SGHKS and CDR2 YYEKEE (reference sequence). The CDR3 contains 18 residues. Deletions cut 1 base from V and 3 bases from J, with 20 bases between. The DNA for the CDR3 is TGTGCCAGCAGCTTGTATTCCCCCAGGACAGAGGTCAAAAACATTCAGTACTTC. Encoded protein: CASSLYSPRTEVKNIQYF.

This chain connects TRBV29-1 to TRBJ1-2; D ambiguous. The germline V and J ends were trimmed by 5 bases and 6 bases, with 16 bases remaining between them. Germline V gene sequence: CDR1 SQVTM, CDR2 ANQGSEA. CDR3 length: 13 amino acids. CDR3 bases: TGCAGCGTTAACGGCGGGCCCCGAGATGGCTACACCTTC. Amino acids: CSVNGGPRDGYTF.

The genes are TRBV4-3 and TRBJ2-3, with 11 bases identical to TRBD2. This CDR3 has 18 amino acids. Per the germline V gene, CDR1 is LGHNA and CDR2 is YSLEER. Losses at the gene ends were 2 bases for V and 6 bases for J; bases not matched to a gene: 13. The CDR3 protein is CASSQTFLAGGLKDTQYF. The CDR3 coding sequence is TGCGCCAGCAGCCAAACTTTCCTAGCGGGGGGACTCAAGGATACGCAGTATTTT.

This clonotype has a count of ten or more. V and J are TRBV29-1 and TRBJ2-3; 10 bases agree with TRBD1. Trimming at V came to 6 bases and at J to 2 bases, leaving 5 bases not matched to a gene. Germline CDR1 and CDR2: SQVTM and ANQGSEA. CDR3 length equals 14 residues. CDR3 amino acids: CSVRQGAVTDTQYF. CDR3 nucleotide sequence: TGCAGCGTCCGACAGGGGGCGGTCACAGATACGCAGTATTTT.

The chain couples TRBV11-2 to TRBJ1-1; D call uncertain. There are 12 residues in the CDR3. The germline CDR1 and CDR2 sequences are SGHAT and FQNNGV. The germline V and J ends were trimmed by 3 bases and 2 bases, with 4 bases remaining between them. CDR3 loop: CASSLINTEAFF. The DNA of the CDR3 is TGTGCCAGCAGCTTGATTAACACTGAAGCTTTCTTT.

This chain joins TRBV5-1 and TRBJ1-1; D not certain. Trimming stripped 2 bases from V and 0 bases from J, with 14 bases between. Per the germline V gene, CDR1 is SGHRS and CDR2 is YFSETQ. This CDR3 is built from 16 residues. Written as DNA, the CDR3 is TGCGCCAGCAGCTTCGGCCCGGCCACTTTGAACACTGAAGCTTTCTTT. It translates to CASSFGPATLNTEAFF.

This clonotype was seen more than once but under ten times. This chain joins TRBV12-3 or TRBV12-4 and TRBJ1-3; D gene uncertain. V was shortened by 7 bases and J by 4 bases, with 8 bases between the two germline ends. The CDR3 spans 12 residues. The CDR3 here is CASTPGGNTIYF. The CDR3 DNA is TGTGCCAGCACCCCCGGGGGAAACACCATATATTTT.

The rearrangement joins TRBV2 to TRBJ2-2, with D possibly being TRBD1 (5 bases). V was trimmed by 1 base and J by 3 bases, leaving 12 bases between them. The CDR3 has 16 residues. The germline V gene encodes CDR1 SNHLY and CDR2 FYNNEI. The CDR3 here is CASSEGLGRDTGELFF. CDR3 bases: TGTGCCAGCAGTGAAGGCCTTGGCAGGGACACCGGGGAGCTGTTTTTT.

This clonotype was counted a few times. The chain has TRBV20-1 and TRBJ2-2; D is possibly TRBD2 (5 bases). Trimming left V 0 bases short and J 0 bases short, with 8 bases between. CDR3 length: 15 residues. In germline, CDR1 is DFQATT, CDR2 SNEGSKA (reference sequence). CDR3 sequence: CSARDRGTNTGELFF. DNA for the CDR3: TGCAGTGCTAGAGATCGGGGAACGAACACCGGGGAGCTGTTTTTT.

The rearrangement joins TRBV12-3 or TRBV12-4 to TRBJ2-7; TRBD2 might be the D (5 bases). The CDR3 length is 14 residues. Trimming removed 5 bases at V and 3 bases at J, with 14 bases between. The CDR3 reads CASSVGLGDYEQYF. The CDR3 region has the DNA TGTGCCAGCAGTGTCGGGCTCGGGGACTACGAGCAGTACTTC.

The table lists this clonotype with a few counts. This chain joins TRBV18 and TRBJ2-7; 7 nucleotides match TRBD2. The V gene's germline CDR1 is KGHSH and CDR2 LQKENI. V lost 2 bases to trimming and J lost 0 bases; unmatched junction nucleotides: 4. CDR3 length equals 15 residues. The CDR3 nucleotides read TGTGCCAGCTCACCAACGGCTAGCGGCTCCTACGAGCAGTACTTC. Protein sequence: CASSPTASGSYEQYF.

Of note for this clonotype: The junction and the germline gene differ at one end; a read error may be behind it. This rearrangement joins TRBV20-1 to TRBJ2-7; 8 bases align to TRBD2. Germline V lookup: CDR1 DFQATT, CDR2 SNEGSKA (reference sequence). CDR3 length: 13 residues. CDR3: CTASLAGGNEQYF. CDR3 in DNA: TGCACTGCTAGTTTGGCGGGAGGAAACGAGCAGTACTTC.

V usage is TRBV10-3 and J usage is TRBJ2-7; D possibly matches TRBD1 or TRBD2 (6 bases each). V was pared by 0 bases and J by 4 bases, with 10 bases between. Germline loops: CDR1 ENHRY, CDR2 SYGVKD. The CDR3 totals 14 residues. The CDR3 DNA follows: TGTGCCATCAGTGAGTCTGGGGGGCTGTACGAGCAGTACTTC. It codes for CAISESGGLYEQYF.

The genes are TRBV20-1 and TRBJ2-4; possibly TRBD1 or TRBD2 for D (5 bases each). Between the trimmed V and J ends, which lost 5 bases and 0 bases, there was a span of 17 bases. Looked up from germline, CDR1 is DFQATT and CDR2 is SNEGSKA (reference sequence). CDR3 length: 16 amino acids. CDR3 loop: CSAPRSTGTAKNIQYF. CDR3 coding DNA: TGCAGTGCTCCCCGCTCCACCGGGACAGCCAAAAACATTCAGTACTTC.

This clonotype was seen at least ten times. A junction boundary mismatches the germline segment, possibly from a read error. The chain joins TRBV29-1 to TRBJ2-5; D might be TRBD2 (7 bases). CDR1 is SQVTM, CDR2 ANQGSEA, per germline. The CDR3 totals 13 residues. This chain's CDR3 is CSVEDQFRGANHF. In DNA form, the CDR3 reads TGCAGCGTTGAAGATCAGTTCCGGGGGGCGAACCACTTC.

This clonotype was seen a handful of times. The rearrangement joins TRBV9 to TRBJ2-1; tentative D call: TRBD2 (6 bases). There are 17 residues in the CDR3. V lost 0 bases to trimming and J lost 0 bases, with 13 bases between them. The V gene's germline CDR1 is SGDLS and CDR2 YYNGEE. CDR3 sequence: CASSVAPSVDSYNEQFF. CDR3 bases: TGTGCCAGCAGCGTAGCGCCTAGCGTCGACTCCTACAATGAGCAGTTCTTC.

This chain links TRBV30 with TRBJ2-2; no firm D call. Germline-derived CDR1 and CDR2 are GTSNPN and SVGIG (reference sequence). The CDR3 contains 15 residues. V was shortened by 2 bases and J by 1 base, with 11 bases between the two germline ends. The CDR3, as DNA: TGTGCCTGGAGTCCCTGGCCACTGAACACCGGGGAGCTGTTTTTT. It encodes CAWSPWPLNTGELFF.

This sequence joins TRBV29-1 and TRBJ2-3; D might be TRBD2 (6 bases). Looked up from germline, CDR1 is SQVTM and CDR2 is ANQGSEA. The length of the CDR3 is 13 residues. V dropped 4 bases and J dropped 2 bases, with 10 bases sitting between them. The CDR3 loop reads CSVAGDTTDTQYF. In DNA, the CDR3 is TGCAGCGTTGCGGGGGATACCACAGATACGCAGTATTTT.

This clonotype was observed a handful of times. J is TRBJ2-5 and V is TRBV20-1; unclear D gene. Germline loops: CDR1 DFQATT, CDR2 SNEGSKA (reference sequence). The CDR3 consists of 13 residues. Trimming shortened V by 5 bases and J by 1 base, and 11 bases separated the two germline ends. CDR3 in DNA: TGCAGTGCTCCGTGGCAGTTCCAAGAGACCCAGTACTTC. Its translation is CSAPWQFQETQYF.

This clonotype occurred many times. The chain uses TRBV27 and TRBJ2-3, with D maybe TRBD2 (5 bases). CDR1 and CDR2 from the germline V gene are MNHEY and SMNVEV (reference sequence). V lost 2 bases and J lost 0, with 12 bases in between. The CDR3 consists of 16 residues. The CDR3 DNA reads as TGTGCCAGCAGTTTAGGACTTCACCTGAGCACAGATACGCAGTATTTT. This sequence encodes CASSLGLHLSTDTQYF.